The 11 T cell receptor beta chains below were found in one sample sequenced in a study of blood T cell repertoires in COVID-19. Libraries were prepared by immunoSEQ multiplex PCR; TCRdb keeps only in-frame clonotypes and omits some of them. This sample yields 250,000 to 350,000 clones, of which 84% are seen a single time; roughly 14% belongs to the top ten. Material: peripheral blood. Receptors originate from an older person with COVID-19, enrolled during active disease.

The rearrangement joins TRBV19 to TRBJ2-2; D is possibly TRBD2 (7 bases). The CDR3 length is 14 residues. Germline values: CDR1 LNHDA, CDR2 SQIVND (reference sequence). V lost 6 bases to trimming and J lost 5 bases, with 13 bases between them. DNA for the CDR3: TGTGCCAGTAGGGAAAGGGGGGGTACCGGGGAGCTGTTTTTT. It specifies CASRERGGTGELFF. Complete variable domain (other parts from reference TRBV19 and TRBJ2-2): DGGITQSPKYLFRKEGQNVTLSCEQNLNHDAMYWYRQDPGQGLRLIYYSQIVNDFQKGDIAEGYSVSREKKESFPLTVTSAQKNPTAFYLCASRERGGTGELFFGEGSRLTVL.

This chain uses TRBV11-2 with TRBJ2-7, with TRBD2 matching 13 bases. The CDR3 covers 18 residues. CDR1 and CDR2 (germline): SGHAT, FQNNGV. Trimming took 5 bases from V and 3 from J; bases not matched to a gene: 13. The CDR3 region is CASSRAGTSGAAHYEQYF. CDR3 nucleotide sequence: TGTGCCAGCAGCCGAGCCGGGACTAGCGGGGCAGCACACTACGAGCAGTACTTC.

This chain uses TRBV15 with TRBJ2-1; D is possibly TRBD2 (5 bases). The CDR3 runs to 15 residues. V was pared by 0 bases and J by 5 bases, with 11 bases between. The V gene's germline CDR1 is LNHNV and CDR2 YYDKDF (reference sequence). The CDR3 loop is CATSREREMHNEQFF. CDR3 in DNA: TGTGCCACCAGCAGAGAACGGGAAATGCACAATGAGCAGTTCTTC.

CDR3 in DNA: TGCAGCGGAGGGACAGGGAAGAACACTGAAGCTTTCTTT. Translating gives CSGGTGKNTEAFF. The chain couples TRBV29-1 to TRBJ1-1; 9 bases line up with TRBD1. V dropped 7 bases and J dropped 1; count of bases not matched to a gene: 4. In germline, CDR1 is SQVTM, CDR2 ANQGSEA. This CDR3 region has 13 residues. Together with reference TRBV29-1 and TRBJ1-1, the CDR3 gives the full variable domain: SAVISQKPSRDICQRGTSLTIQCQVDSQVTMMFWYRQQPGQSLTLIATANQGSEATYESGFVIDKFPISRPNLTFSTLTVSNMSPEDSSIYLCSGGTGKNTEAFFGQGTRLTVV.

J is TRBJ2-1 and V is TRBV7-3; D perhaps matches TRBD2 (5 bases). V dropped 2 bases and J dropped 5 bases, with 10 bases sitting between them. Germline values: CDR1 SGHTA, CDR2 FQGTGA. The CDR3 is made up of 14 amino acids. CDR3 bases: TGTGCCAGCAGCTTACTCGGAGGTGACAATGAGCAGTTCTTC. This translates into CASSLLGGDNEQFF.

The gene calls are TRBV20-1 and TRBJ2-7, with a possible D match to TRBD1 (5 bases). The ends were cut back, 3 bases at V and 3 bases at J, with 9 bases in the middle. The CDR3 spans 12 residues. Germline loops: CDR1 DFQATT, CDR2 SNEGSKA (reference sequence). The CDR3 protein is CSASAQGYEQYF. Written as DNA, the CDR3 is TGCAGTGCTAGTGCCCAGGGCTACGAGCAGTACTTC.

The V call is TRBV27, the J call TRBJ2-1, with 10 positions matching TRBD2. V gave up 6 bases and J gave up 6 bases; unmatched junction bases: 11. From germline, CDR1 is MNHEY and CDR2 SMNVEV (reference sequence). The length of the CDR3 is 16 residues. The CDR3 region is CASSPRAGGPVNEQFF. The CDR3 DNA sequence: TGTGCCAGCAGCCCCCGAGCGGGAGGGCCTGTCAATGAGCAGTTCTTC.

The J gene is TRBJ1-4, the V gene TRBV27; D unclear. CDR1 and CDR2 (germline): MNHEY, SMNVEV (reference sequence). The CDR3 spans 12 residues. The germline V and J ends were trimmed by 0 bases and 8 bases, with 4 bases remaining between them. CDR3 DNA sequence: TGTGCCAGCAGTTTATCCGGGGAAAAACTGTTTTTT. As protein: CASSLSGEKLFF.

V gene TRBV9 combines with J gene TRBJ1-1; weak D call: TRBD1 (5 bases). V was cut by 1 base and J by 1 base, with 8 bases left in between. Germline assignment: CDR1 SGDLS and CDR2 YYNGEE. The CDR3 spans 14 residues. The DNA for the CDR3 is TGTGCCAGCAGCGTAATAGGGGAGAACACTGAAGCTTTCTTT. Its protein is CASSVIGENTEAFF.

The J gene is TRBJ1-1, the V gene TRBV7-3; 8 bases map to TRBD1. This CDR3 has 13 amino acids. CDR1 is SGHTA and CDR2 is FQGTGA in the germline V gene. After removal of 5 bases from V and 7 bases from J, the junction contained 6 bases not matched to a gene. CDR3 bases: TGTGCCAGCAGCCTACAGGGGGTTGGTGAAGCTTTCTTT. The encoded protein is CASSLQGVGEAFF.

This clone has a handful of counts. The V call is TRBV6-2 or TRBV6-3, the J call TRBJ1-2; D gene unclear. Germline CDR1 is MNHEY and CDR2 is SVGEGT. V was trimmed by 0 bases and J by 6 bases, leaving 8 bases between them. This CDR3 has 13 amino acids. CDR3 in amino acids: CASSYSTKDGYTF. CDR3 DNA sequence: TGTGCCAGCAGTTACTCGACAAAGGATGGCTACACCTTC.